Each of the 2 T cell receptor beta chains below was sequenced from the same sample in a study of blood T cell repertoires in COVID-19. The method was immunoSEQ multiplex PCR; TCRdb's version includes in-frame clones alone and lacks a portion of them. Among more than 110,000 clones listed, 84% were seen once. Source material: PBMCs or T cells enriched from blood (not recorded which). Every receptor here comes from a woman aged 18-29 years who had been exposed to COVID-19.

The chain combines TRBV28 with TRBJ2-7, with 11 bases fitting TRBD1. There are 15 residues in the CDR3. After removal of 3 bases from V and 5 bases from J, the junction contained 6 bases not matched to a gene. Germline CDR1 is MDHEN and CDR2 is SYDVKM. The CDR3 region has the DNA TGTGCCAGCAGTTTGCCCGGGACAGGGGGGAACGAGCAGTACTTC. Translated: CASSLPGTGGNEQYF.

The rearrangement links TRBV5-4 to TRBJ2-6, with D possibly TRBD2 on 6 matching bases. The CDR3 covers 16 residues. V lost 0 bases to trimming and J lost 0 bases, with 7 bases between them. From germline, CDR1 is SGHNT and CDR2 YYREEE (reference sequence). CDR3 amino acids: CASSLAGSSGANVLTF. The CDR3 nucleotides are TGTGCCAGCAGCTTGGCCGGGAGCTCTGGGGCCAACGTCCTGACTTTC.